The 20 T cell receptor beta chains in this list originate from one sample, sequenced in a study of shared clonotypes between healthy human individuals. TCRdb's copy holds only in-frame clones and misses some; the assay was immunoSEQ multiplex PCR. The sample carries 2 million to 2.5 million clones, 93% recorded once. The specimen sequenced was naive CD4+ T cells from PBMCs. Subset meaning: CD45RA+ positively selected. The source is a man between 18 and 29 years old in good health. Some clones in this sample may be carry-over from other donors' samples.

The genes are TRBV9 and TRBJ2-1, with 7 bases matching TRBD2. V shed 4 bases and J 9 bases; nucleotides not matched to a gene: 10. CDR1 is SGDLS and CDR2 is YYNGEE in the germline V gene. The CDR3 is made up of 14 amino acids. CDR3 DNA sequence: TGTGCCAGCAGCCCCCAGACTAGCACTGGTGAGCAGTTCTTC. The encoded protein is CASSPQTSTGEQFF. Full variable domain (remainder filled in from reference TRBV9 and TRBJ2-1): DSGVTQTPKHLITATGQRVTLRCSPRSGDLSVYWYQQSLDQGLQFLIQYYNGEERAKGNILERFSAQQFPDLHSELNLSSLELGDSALYFCASSPQTSTGEQFFGPGTRLTVL.

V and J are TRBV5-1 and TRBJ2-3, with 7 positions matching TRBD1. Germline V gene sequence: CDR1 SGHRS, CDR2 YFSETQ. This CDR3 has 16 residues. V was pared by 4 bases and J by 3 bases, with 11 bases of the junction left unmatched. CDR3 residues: CASSVQGTVGTDTQYF. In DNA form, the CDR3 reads TGCGCCAGCAGCGTCCAAGGGACAGTAGGGACAGATACGCAGTATTTT. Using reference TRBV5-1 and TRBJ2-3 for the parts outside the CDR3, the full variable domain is KAGVTQTPRYLIKTRGQQVTLSCSPISGHRSVSWYQQTPGQGLQFLFEYFSETQRNKGNFPGRFSGRQFSNSRSEMNVSTLELGDSALYLCASSVQGTVGTDTQYFGPGTRLTVL.

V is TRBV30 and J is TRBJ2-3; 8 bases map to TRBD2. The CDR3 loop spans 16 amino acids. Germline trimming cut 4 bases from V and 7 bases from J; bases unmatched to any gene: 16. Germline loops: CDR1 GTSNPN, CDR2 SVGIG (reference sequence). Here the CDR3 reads CAWTLESGTRPYTQYF. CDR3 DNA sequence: TGTGCCTGGACTCTAGAGTCAGGGACTAGGCCTTATACGCAGTATTTT.

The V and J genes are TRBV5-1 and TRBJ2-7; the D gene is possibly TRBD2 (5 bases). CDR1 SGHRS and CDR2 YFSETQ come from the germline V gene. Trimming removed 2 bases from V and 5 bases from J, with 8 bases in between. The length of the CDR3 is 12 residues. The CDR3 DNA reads TGCGCCAGCAGCTTACCGGGGAACGAGCAGTACTTC. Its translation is CASSLPGNEQYF.

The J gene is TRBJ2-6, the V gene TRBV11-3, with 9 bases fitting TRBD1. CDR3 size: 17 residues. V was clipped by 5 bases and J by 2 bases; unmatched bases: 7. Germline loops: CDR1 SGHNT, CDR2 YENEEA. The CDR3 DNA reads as TGTGCCAGCAGCACCGGACAGGGGAGTACTGGGGCCAACGTCCTGACTTTC. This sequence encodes CASSTGQGSTGANVLTF.

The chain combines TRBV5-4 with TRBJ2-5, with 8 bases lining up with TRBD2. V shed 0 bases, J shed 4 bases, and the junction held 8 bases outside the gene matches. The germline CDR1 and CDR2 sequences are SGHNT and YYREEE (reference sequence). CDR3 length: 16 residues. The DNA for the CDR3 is TGTGCCAGCAGCTTGGGCCCGGGACTAGATGTAGAGACCCAGTACTTC. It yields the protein CASSLGPGLDVETQYF.

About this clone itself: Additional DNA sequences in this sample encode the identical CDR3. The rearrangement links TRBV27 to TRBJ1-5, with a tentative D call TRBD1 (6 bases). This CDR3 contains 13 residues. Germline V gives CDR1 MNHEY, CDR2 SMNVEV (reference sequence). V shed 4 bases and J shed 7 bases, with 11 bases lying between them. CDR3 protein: CASSYRVEQPQHF. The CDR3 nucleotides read TGTGCCAGCAGTTACAGGGTAGAACAGCCCCAGCATTTT.

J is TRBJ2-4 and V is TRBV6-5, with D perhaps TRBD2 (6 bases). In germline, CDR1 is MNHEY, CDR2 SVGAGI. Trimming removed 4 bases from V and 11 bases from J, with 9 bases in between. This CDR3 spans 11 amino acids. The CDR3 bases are TGTGCCAGCAGTTGGGGACTGGTTCAGTACTTC. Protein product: CASSWGLVQYF.

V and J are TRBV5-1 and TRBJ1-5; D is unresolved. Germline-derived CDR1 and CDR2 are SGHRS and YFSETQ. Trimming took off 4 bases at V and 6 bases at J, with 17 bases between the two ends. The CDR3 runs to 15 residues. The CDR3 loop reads CASSPSGESGQPQHF. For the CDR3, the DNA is TGCGCCAGCAGCCCCTCAGGAGAATCGGGTCAGCCCCAGCATTTT.

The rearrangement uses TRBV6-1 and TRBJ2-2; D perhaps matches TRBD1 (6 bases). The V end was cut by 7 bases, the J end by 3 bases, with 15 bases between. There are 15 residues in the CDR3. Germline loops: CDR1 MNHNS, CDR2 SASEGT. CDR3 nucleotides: TGTGCCAGCAAGGGGTTCAGGGGCTACACCGGGGAGCTGTTTTTT. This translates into CASKGFRGYTGELFF.

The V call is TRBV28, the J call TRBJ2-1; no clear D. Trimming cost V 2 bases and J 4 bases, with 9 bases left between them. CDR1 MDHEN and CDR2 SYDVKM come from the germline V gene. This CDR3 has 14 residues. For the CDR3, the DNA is TGTGCCAGCAGTTTAGAGCGAGCTTACAATGAGCAGTTCTTC. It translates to CASSLERAYNEQFF. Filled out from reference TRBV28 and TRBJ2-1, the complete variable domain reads DVKVTQSSRYLVKRTGEKVFLECVQDMDHENMFWYRQDPGLGLRLIYFSYDVKMKEKGDIPEGYSVSREKKERFSLILESASTNQTSMYLCASSLERAYNEQFFGPGTRLTVL.

The CDR3 loop is CASSESYSNQPQHF. The CDR3 nucleotides are TGTGCCAGCAGTGAGTCCTATAGCAATCAGCCCCAGCATTTT. This chain joins TRBV2 and TRBJ1-5, with D uncertain. The length of the CDR3 is 14 residues. The germline V and J ends were trimmed by 3 bases and 0 bases, with 6 bases remaining between them. Germline loops: CDR1 SNHLY, CDR2 FYNNEI.

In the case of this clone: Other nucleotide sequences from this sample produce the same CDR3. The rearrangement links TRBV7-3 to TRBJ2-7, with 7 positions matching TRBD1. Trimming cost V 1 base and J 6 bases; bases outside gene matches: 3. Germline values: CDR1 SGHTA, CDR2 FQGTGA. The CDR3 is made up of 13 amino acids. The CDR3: CASSLRQGGEQYF. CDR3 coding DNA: TGTGCCAGCAGCTTAAGACAGGGTGGCGAGCAGTACTTC.

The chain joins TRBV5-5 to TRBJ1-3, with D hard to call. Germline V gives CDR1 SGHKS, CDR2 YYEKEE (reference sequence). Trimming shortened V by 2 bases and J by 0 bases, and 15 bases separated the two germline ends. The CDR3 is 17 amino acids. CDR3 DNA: TGTGCCAGCAGCTTATATCGTAAGGAGAGCTCTGGAAACACCATATATTTT. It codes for CASSLYRKESSGNTIYF.

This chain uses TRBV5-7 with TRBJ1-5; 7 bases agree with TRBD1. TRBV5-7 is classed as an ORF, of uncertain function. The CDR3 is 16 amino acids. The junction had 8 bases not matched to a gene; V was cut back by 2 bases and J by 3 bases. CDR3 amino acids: CASSFLQGVFNQPQHF. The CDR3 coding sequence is TGTGCCAGCAGCTTTCTCCAGGGGGTTTTCAATCAGCCCCAGCATTTT.

CDR3 region: CAISASLGPSLYEQYF. The CDR3 nucleotides are TGTGCCATCAGTGCCTCTCTGGGACCCTCCCTCTACGAGCAGTACTTC. The rearrangement joins TRBV10-3 to TRBJ2-7, with D perhaps assigned TRBD1 or TRBD2 (5 bases each). V gave up 4 bases and J gave up 3 bases, with 19 bases separating them. Per germline, CDR1 ENHRY and CDR2 SYGVKD. This CDR3 is 16 amino acids long.

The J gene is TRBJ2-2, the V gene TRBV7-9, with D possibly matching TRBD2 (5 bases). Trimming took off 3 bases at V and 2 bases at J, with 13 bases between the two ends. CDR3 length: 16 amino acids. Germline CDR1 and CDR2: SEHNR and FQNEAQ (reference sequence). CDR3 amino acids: CASSFPEGYNTGELFF. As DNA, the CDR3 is TGTGCCAGCAGCTTCCCAGAGGGATACAACACCGGGGAGCTGTTTTTT.

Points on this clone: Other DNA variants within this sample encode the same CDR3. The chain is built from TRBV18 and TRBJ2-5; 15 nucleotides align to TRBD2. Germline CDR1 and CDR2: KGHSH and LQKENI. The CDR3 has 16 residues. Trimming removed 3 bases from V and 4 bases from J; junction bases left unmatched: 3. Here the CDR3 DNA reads TGTGCCAGCTCACCCTTGGGACTAGCGGGAGGAGAGACCCAGTACTTC. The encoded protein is CASSPLGLAGGETQYF.

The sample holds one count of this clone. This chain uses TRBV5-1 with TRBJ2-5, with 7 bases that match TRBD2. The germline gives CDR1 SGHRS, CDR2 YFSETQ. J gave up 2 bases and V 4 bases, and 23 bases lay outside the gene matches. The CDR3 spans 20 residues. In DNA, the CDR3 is TGCGCCAGCAGCATTTCTCAGACTAGCTTTACGGGAGGCTTTCAAGAGACCCAGTACTTC. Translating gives CASSISQTSFTGGFQETQYF. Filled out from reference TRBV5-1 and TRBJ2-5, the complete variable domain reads KAGVTQTPRYLIKTRGQQVTLSCSPISGHRSVSWYQQTPGQGLQFLFEYFSETQRNKGNFPGRFSGRQFSNSRSEMNVSTLELGDSALYLCASSISQTSFTGGFQETQYFGPGTRLLVL.

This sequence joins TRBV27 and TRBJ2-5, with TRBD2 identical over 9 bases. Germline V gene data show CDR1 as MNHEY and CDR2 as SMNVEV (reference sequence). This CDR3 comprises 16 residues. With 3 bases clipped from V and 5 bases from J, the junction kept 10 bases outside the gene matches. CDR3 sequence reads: CASSFKLAGMAETQYF. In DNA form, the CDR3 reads TGTGCCAGCAGTTTTAAGCTAGCGGGAATGGCGGAGACCCAGTACTTC.